The 4 T cell receptor beta chains below come from one sample, sequenced in a study of blood T cells in healthy people across ages. Together with a sample-barcoded 5' primer, a J-beta primer mix was included in a second PCR lasting roughly 6 to 12 cycles. A single record per CDR3 protein comes from TCRdb applying MiXCR to the 5' RACE reads. Among roughly 730,000 distinct CDR3 sequences, approximately 60% were seen once, and the ten largest hold roughly 25%. The material sequenced was blood. These receptors were taken from a man in his forties in good health.

The CDR3 sequence is CASSVGGTQETQYF. The CDR3 DNA is TGTGCCAGCAGCGTAGGGGGGACCCAAGAGACCCAGTACTTC. This chain links TRBV9 with TRBJ2-5; perhaps D is TRBD1 or TRBD2 (5 bases each). This CDR3 contains 14 residues. Germline CDR1 and CDR2: SGDLS and YYNGEE. V was trimmed by 0 bases and J by 1 base, leaving 7 bases between them.

This clonotype was seen a single time. The V call is TRBV12-3 or TRBV12-4, the J call TRBJ1-1; D is unclear. Trimming shortened V by 7 bases and J by 0 bases, and 9 bases separated the two germline ends. The CDR3 extends over 13 amino acids. The CDR3 sequence is CASNAEMNTEAFF. The CDR3 nucleotides read TGTGCCAGCAATGCGGAGATGAACACTGAAGCTTTCTTT.

The chain uses TRBV6-7 and TRBJ2-7; perhaps TRBD1 as D (5 bases). TRBV6-7 is an open reading frame, and its role is uncertain. This CDR3 comprises 17 residues. V dropped 2 bases and J dropped 5 bases, with 22 bases sitting between them. CDR3: CASSYEVTHCRGHEQYF. The CDR3 DNA is TGTGCCAGCAGTTACGAGGTCACTCATTGTAGGGGCCACGAGCAGTACTTC.

V and J are TRBV5-1 and TRBJ2-1, with D tentatively TRBD1 or TRBD2 (5 bases each). The DNA end is more similar to TRBJ2-7, so the J call may be wrong. Germline CDR1 reads SGHRS; CDR2 reads YFSETQ. This CDR3 spans 16 amino acids. The CDR3 DNA reads as TGCGCCAGCAGCTTGGCGCAGGGACGCTCCTACAATGAGCAGTACTTC. This sequence encodes CASSLAQGRSYNEQYF.